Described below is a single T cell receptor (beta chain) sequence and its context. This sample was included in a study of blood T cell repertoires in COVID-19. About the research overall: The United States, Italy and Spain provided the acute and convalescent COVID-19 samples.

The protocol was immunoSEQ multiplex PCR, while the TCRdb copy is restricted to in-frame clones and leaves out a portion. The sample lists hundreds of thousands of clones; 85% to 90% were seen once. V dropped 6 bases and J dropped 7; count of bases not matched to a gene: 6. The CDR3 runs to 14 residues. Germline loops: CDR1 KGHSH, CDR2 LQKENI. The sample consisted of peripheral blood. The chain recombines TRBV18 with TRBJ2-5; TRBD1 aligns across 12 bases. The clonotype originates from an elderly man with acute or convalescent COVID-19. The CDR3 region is CASSRDRGRGTQYF. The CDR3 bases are TGTGCCAGCTCCCGGGACAGGGGGCGAGGGACCCAGTACTTC. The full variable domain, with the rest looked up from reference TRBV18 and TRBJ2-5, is NAGVMQNPRHLVRRRGQEARLRCSPMKGHSHVYWYRQLPEEGLKFMVYLQKENIIDESGMPKERFSAEFPKEGPSILRIQQVVRGDSAAYFCASSRDRGRGTQYFGPGTRLLVL.